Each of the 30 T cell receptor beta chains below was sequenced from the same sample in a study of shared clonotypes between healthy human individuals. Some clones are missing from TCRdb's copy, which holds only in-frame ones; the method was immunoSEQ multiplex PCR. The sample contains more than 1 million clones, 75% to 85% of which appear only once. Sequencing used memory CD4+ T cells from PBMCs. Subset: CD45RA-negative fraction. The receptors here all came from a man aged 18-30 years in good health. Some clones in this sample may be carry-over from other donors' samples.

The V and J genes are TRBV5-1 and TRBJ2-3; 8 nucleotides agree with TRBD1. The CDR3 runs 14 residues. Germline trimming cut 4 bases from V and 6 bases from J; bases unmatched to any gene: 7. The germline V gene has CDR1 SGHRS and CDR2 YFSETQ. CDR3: CASSPGRGPDTQYF. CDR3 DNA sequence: TGCGCCAGCAGCCCCGGCAGGGGGCCCGATACGCAGTATTTT.

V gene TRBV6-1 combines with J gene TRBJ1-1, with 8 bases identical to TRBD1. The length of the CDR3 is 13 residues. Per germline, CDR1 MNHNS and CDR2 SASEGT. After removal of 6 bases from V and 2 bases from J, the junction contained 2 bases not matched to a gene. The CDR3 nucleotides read TGTGCCAGCAGAGGGACAGGAAACACTGAAGCTTTCTTT. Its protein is CASRGTGNTEAFF.

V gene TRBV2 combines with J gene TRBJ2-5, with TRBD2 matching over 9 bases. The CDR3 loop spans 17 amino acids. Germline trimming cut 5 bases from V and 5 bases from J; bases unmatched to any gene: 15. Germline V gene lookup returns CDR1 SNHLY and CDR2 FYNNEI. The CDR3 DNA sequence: TGTGCCAGCAGTTTCCGGGTGATGACTAGCGGCCAGGAGACCCAGTACTTC. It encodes CASSFRVMTSGQETQYF.

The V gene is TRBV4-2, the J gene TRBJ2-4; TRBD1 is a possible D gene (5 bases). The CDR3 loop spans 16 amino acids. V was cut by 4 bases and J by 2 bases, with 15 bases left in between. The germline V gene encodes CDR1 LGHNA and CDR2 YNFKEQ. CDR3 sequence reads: CASSPQARRTKNIQYF. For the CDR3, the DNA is TGTGCCAGCAGCCCACAGGCCAGAAGGACCAAAAACATTCAGTACTTC.

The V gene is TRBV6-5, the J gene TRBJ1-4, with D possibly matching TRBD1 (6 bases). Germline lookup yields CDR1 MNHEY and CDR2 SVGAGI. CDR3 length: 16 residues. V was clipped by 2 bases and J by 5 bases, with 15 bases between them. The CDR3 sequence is CASSYRSQGRNEKLFF. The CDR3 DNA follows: TGTGCCAGCAGTTACAGGAGCCAGGGGCGGAATGAAAAACTGTTTTTT.

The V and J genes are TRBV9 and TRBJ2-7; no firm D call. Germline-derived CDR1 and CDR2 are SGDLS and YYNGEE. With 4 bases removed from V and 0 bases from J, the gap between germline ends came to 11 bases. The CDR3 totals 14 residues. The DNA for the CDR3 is TGTGCCAGCAGCCCCGGCATGAGCTCCTACGAGCAGTACTTC. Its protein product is CASSPGMSSYEQYF.

The CDR3 DNA follows: TGCGCCAGCAGCTTGGGGGTGGGATTCTATGAGCAGTTCTTC. This sequence encodes CASSLGVGFYEQFF. The chain joins TRBV5-1 to TRBJ2-1; D remains ambiguous. The V end lost 0 bases, the J end lost 8 bases, and 12 bases lay between the germline ends. The CDR3 totals 14 residues. The germline V gene has CDR1 SGHRS and CDR2 YFSETQ.

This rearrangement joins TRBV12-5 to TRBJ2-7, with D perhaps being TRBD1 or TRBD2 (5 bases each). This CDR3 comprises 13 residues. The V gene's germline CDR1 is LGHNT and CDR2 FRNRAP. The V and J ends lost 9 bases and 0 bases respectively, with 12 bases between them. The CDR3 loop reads CASARGTSYEQYF. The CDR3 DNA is TGTGCTAGCGCCCGAGGGACCTCCTACGAGCAGTACTTC. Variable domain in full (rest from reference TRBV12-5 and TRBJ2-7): DARVTQTPRHKVTEMGQEVTMRCQPILGHNTVFWYRQTMMQGLELLAYFRNRAPLDDSGMPKDRFSAEMPDATLATLKIQPSEPRDSAVYFCASARGTSYEQYFGPGTRLTVT.

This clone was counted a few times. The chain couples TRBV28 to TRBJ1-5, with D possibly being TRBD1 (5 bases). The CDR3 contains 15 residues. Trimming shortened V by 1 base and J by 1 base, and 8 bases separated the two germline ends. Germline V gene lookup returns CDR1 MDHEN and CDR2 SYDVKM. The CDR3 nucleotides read TGTGCCAGCAGTTTATTATCAGGGAGCAATCAGCCCCAGCATTTT. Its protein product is CASSLLSGSNQPQHF.

CDR3 region: CASRPDIGSYEQYF. The CDR3 nucleotides are TGTGCCAGCAGGCCGGACATTGGCTCCTACGAGCAGTACTTC. The V call is TRBV2, the J call TRBJ2-7, with D possibly being TRBD1 (5 bases). CDR3 length: 14 amino acids. V lost 6 bases and J lost 0, with 12 bases in between. CDR1 and CDR2 (germline): SNHLY, FYNNEI.

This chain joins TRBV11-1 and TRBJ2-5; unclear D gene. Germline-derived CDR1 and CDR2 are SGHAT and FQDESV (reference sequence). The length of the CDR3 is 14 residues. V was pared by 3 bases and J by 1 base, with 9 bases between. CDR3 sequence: CASSFAASQETQYF. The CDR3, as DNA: TGTGCCAGCAGCTTTGCGGCGAGCCAAGAGACCCAGTACTTC.

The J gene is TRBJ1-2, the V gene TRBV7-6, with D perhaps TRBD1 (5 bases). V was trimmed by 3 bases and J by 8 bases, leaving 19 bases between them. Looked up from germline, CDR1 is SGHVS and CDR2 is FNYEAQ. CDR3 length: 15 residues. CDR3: CASSFLTAQLGGYTF. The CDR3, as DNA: TGTGCCAGCAGCTTTCTGACAGCCCAGCTAGGGGGCTACACCTTC.

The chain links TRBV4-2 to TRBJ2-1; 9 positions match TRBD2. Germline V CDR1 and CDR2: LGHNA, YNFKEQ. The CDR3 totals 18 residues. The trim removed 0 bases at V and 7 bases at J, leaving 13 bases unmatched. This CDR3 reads CASSQDEASGMARNEQFF. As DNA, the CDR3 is TGTGCCAGCAGCCAAGATGAGGCTAGCGGGATGGCAAGGAATGAGCAGTTCTTC.

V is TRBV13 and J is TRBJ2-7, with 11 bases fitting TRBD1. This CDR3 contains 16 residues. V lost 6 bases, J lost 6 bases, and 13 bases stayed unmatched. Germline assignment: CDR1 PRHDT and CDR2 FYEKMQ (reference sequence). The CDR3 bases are TGTGCCAGCAGACAACCCGGGACAGGGGGTAGCGGCGAGCAGTACTTC. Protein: CASRQPGTGGSGEQYF.

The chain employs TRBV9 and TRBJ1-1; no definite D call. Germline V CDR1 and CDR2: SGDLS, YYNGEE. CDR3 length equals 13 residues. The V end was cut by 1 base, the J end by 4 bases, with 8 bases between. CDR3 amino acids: CASSVRPGTEAFF. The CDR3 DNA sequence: TGTGCCAGCAGCGTAAGGCCCGGCACTGAAGCTTTCTTT.

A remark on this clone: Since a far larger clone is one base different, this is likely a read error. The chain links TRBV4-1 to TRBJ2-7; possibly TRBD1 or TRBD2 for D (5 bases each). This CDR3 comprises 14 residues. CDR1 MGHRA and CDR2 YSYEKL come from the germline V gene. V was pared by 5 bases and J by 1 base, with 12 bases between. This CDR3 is CASSAERGSYEQYF. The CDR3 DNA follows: TGCGCCAGCAGCGCGGAGAGGGGTTCCTACGAGCAGTACTTC.

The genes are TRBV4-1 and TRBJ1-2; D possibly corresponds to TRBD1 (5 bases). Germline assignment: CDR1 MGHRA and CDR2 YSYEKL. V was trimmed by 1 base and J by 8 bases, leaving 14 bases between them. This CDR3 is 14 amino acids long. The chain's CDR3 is CASSQGGGSRGYTF. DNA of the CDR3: TGCGCCAGCAGCCAAGGTGGGGGGAGTCGCGGCTACACCTTC.

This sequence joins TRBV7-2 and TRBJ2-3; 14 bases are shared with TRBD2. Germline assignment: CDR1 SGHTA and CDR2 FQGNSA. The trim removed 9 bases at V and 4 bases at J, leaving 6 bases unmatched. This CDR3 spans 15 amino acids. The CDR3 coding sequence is TGTGCCAGTCGACTAGCGGGAGGGCCGGCAGATACGCAGTATTTT. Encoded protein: CASRLAGGPADTQYF.

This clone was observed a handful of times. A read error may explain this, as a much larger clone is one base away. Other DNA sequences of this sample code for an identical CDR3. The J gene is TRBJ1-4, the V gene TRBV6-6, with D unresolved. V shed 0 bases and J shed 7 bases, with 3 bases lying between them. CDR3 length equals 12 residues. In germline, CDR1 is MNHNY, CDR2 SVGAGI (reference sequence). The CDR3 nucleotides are TGTGCCAGCAGTTACTCAGGTGAAAAACTGTTTTTT. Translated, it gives CASSYSGEKLFF.

In nucleotides, the CDR3 is TGCAGCGTTAAGGGCCTTTACTACAATGAGCAGTTCTTC. Amino acid sequence: CSVKGLYYNEQFF. V and J are TRBV29-1 and TRBJ2-1; D remains unclear. This CDR3 spans 13 amino acids. Germline-derived CDR1 and CDR2 are SQVTM and ANQGSEA. Trimming removed 5 bases from V and 3 bases from J, with 11 bases in between.

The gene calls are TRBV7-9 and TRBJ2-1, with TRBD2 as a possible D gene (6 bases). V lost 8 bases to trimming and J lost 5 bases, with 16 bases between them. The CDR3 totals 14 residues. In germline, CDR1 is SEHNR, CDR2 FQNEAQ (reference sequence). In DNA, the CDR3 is TGTGCCAGCCTGCTTGGGGGGTTCGACAATGAGCAGTTCTTC. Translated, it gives CASLLGGFDNEQFF. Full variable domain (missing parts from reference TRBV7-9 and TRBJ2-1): DTGVSQNPRHKITKRGQNVTFRCDPISEHNRLYWYRQTLGQGPEFLTYFQNEAQLEKSRLLSDRFSAERPKGSFSTLEIQRTEQGDSAMYLCASLLGGFDNEQFFGPGTRLTVL.

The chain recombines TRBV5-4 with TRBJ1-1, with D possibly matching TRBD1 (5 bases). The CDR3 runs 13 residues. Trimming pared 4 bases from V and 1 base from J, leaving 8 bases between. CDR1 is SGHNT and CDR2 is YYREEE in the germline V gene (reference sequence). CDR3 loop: CASSVQANTEAFF. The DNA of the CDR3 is TGTGCCAGCAGCGTACAGGCGAACACTGAAGCTTTCTTT.

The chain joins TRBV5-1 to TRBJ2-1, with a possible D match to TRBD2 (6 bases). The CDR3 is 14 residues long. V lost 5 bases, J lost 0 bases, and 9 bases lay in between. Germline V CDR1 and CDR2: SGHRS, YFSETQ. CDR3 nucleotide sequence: TGCGCCAGCAGAGAGACTAGCTCCTACAATGAGCAGTTCTTC. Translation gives CASRETSSYNEQFF. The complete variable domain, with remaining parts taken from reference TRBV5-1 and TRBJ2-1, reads KAGVTQTPRYLIKTRGQQVTLSCSPISGHRSVSWYQQTPGQGLQFLFEYFSETQRNKGNFPGRFSGRQFSNSRSEMNVSTLELGDSALYLCASRETSSYNEQFFGPGTRLTVL.

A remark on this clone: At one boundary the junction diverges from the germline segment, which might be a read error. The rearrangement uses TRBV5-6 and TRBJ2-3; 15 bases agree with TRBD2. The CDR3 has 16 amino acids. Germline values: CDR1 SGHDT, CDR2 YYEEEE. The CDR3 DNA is TGTGCCAGCAGCCGGGGGGGACTAGCGGGAGGAGATGCGCAGTATTTT. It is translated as CASSRGGLAGGDAQYF.

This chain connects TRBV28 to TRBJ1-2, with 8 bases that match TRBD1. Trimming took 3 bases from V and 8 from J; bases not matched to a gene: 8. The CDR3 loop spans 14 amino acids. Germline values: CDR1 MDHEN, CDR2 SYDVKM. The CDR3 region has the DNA TGTGCCAGCAGTTTGATGACAGGGGTGAGGGGCTACACCTTC. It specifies CASSLMTGVRGYTF.

In nucleotides, the CDR3 is TGTGCCAGCAGCCGCGTTGGTGGCGAGCAGTACTTC. Its protein product is CASSRVGGEQYF. The chain is built from TRBV7-9 and TRBJ2-7; D unresolved. Germline CDR1 reads SEHNR; CDR2 reads FQNEAQ (reference sequence). Trimming pared 5 bases from V and 6 bases from J, leaving 11 bases between. This CDR3 has 12 residues.

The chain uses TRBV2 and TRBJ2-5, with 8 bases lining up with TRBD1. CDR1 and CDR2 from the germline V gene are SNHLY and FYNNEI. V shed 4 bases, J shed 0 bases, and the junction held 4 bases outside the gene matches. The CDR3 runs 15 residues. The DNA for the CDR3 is TGTGCCAGCAGTGGTGGCAGGGGGCACCAAGAGACCCAGTACTTC. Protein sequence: CASSGGRGHQETQYF.

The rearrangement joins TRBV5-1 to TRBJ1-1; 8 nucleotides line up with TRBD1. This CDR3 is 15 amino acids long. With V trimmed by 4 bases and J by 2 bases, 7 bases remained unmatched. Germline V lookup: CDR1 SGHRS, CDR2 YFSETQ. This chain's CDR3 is CASSKDRVGNTEAFF. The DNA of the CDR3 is TGCGCCAGCAGCAAGGACAGGGTTGGTAACACTGAAGCTTTCTTT. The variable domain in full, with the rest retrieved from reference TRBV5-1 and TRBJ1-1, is KAGVTQTPRYLIKTRGQQVTLSCSPISGHRSVSWYQQTPGQGLQFLFEYFSETQRNKGNFPGRFSGRQFSNSRSEMNVSTLELGDSALYLCASSKDRVGNTEAFFGQGTRLTVV.

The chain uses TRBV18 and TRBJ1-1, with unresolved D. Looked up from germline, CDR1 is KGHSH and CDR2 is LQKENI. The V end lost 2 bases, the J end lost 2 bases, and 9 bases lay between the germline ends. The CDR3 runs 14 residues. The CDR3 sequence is CASSPVLTNTEAFF. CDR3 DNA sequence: TGTGCCAGCTCACCAGTTTTGACTAACACTGAAGCTTTCTTT.

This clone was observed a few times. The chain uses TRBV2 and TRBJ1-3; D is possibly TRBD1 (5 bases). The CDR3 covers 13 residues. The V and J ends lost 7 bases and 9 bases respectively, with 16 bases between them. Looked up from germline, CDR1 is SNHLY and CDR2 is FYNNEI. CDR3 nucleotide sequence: TGTGCCAGCATGTCGAAAGGGACTGTCACCATATATTTT. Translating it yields CASMSKGTVTIYF.